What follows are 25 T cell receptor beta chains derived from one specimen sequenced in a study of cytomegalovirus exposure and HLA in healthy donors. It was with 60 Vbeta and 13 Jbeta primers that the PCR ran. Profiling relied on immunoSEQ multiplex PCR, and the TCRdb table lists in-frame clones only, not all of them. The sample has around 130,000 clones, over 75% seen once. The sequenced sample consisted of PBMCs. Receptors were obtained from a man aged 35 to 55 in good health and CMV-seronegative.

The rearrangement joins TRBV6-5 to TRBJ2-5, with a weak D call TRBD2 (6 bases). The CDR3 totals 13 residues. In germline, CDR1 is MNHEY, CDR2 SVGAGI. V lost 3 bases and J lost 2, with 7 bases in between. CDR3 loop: CASSYAGQETQYF. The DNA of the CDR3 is TGTGCCAGCAGTTATGCGGGGCAAGAGACCCAGTACTTC.

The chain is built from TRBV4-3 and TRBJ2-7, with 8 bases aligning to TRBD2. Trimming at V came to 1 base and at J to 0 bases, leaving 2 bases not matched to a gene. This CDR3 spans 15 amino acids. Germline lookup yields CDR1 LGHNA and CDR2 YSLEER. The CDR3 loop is CASSQGLASSYEQYF. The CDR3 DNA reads TGCGCCAGCAGCCAAGGACTAGCGAGCTCCTACGAGCAGTACTTC.

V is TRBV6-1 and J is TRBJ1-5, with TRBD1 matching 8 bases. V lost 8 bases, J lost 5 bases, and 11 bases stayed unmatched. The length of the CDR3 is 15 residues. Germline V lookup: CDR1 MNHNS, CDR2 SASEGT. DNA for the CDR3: TGTGCCAGCCTAGACGGACAGGGAATCGATCAGCCCCAGCATTTT. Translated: CASLDGQGIDQPQHF.

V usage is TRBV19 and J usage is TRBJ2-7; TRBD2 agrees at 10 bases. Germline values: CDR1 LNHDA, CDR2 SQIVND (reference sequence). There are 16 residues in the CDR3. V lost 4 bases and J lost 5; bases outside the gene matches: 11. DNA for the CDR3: TGTGCCAGTAGTACGGCCCTCTCTAGCGGGGGAAACGAGCAGTACTTC. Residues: CASSTALSSGGNEQYF.

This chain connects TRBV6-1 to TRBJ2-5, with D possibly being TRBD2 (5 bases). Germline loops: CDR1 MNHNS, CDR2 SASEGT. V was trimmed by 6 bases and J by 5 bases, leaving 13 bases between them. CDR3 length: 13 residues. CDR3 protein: CASSDGVPETQYF. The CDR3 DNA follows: TGTGCCAGCAGCGACGGGGTTCCGGAGACCCAGTACTTC.

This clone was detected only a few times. DNA for the CDR3: TGCGCCAGCAGCTTGGTGGCAGGAAGCTCCTACAATGAGCAGTTCTTC. Translating gives CASSLVAGSSYNEQFF. The chain is built from TRBV5-1 and TRBJ2-1; no clear D. This CDR3 contains 16 residues. V gave up 0 bases and J gave up 0 bases, with 10 bases separating them. CDR1 and CDR2 (germline): SGHRS, YFSETQ.

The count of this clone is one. CDR3 coding DNA: TGTGCCAGCAGTTCGATATTGACAGTCTCCTACGAGCAGTACTTC. Translated, it gives CASSSILTVSYEQYF. The rearrangement links TRBV27 to TRBJ2-7; tentative D call: TRBD1 (5 bases). The V end was cut by 4 bases, the J end by 0 bases, with 13 bases between. Looked up from germline, CDR1 is MNHEY and CDR2 is SMNVEV (reference sequence). This CDR3 comprises 15 residues.

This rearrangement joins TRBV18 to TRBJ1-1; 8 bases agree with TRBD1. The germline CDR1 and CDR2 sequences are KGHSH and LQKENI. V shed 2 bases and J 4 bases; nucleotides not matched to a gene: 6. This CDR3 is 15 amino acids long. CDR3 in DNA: TGTGCCAGCTCACCATTCGACAGGGGAGGCACTGAAGCTTTCTTT. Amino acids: CASSPFDRGGTEAFF.

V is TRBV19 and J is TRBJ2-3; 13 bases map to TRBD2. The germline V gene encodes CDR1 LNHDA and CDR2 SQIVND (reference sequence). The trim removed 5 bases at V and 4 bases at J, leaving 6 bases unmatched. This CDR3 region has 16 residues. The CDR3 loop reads CASSRRTSGRSDTQYF. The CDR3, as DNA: TGTGCCAGTAGTCGCCGGACTAGCGGGAGATCAGATACGCAGTATTTT.

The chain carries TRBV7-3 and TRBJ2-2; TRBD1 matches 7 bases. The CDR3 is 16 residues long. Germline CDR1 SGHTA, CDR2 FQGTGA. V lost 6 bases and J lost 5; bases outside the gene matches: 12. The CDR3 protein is CASSRDRAERTGELFF. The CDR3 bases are TGTGCCAGCAGTCGCGACAGGGCGGAAAGGACCGGGGAGCTGTTTTTT.

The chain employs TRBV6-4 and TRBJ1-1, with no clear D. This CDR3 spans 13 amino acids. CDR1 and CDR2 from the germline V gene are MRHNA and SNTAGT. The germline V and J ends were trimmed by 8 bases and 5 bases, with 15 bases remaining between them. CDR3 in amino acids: CASSAPGITEAFF. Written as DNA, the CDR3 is TGTGCCAGCTCCGCCCCGGGGATAACTGAAGCTTTCTTT.

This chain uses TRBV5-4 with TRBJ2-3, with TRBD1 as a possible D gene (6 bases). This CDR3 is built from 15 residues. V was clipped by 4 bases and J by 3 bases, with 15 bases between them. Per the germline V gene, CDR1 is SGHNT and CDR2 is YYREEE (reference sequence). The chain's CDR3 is CASSIAAGETDTQYF. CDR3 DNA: TGTGCCAGCAGCATTGCGGCAGGGGAAACAGATACGCAGTATTTT.

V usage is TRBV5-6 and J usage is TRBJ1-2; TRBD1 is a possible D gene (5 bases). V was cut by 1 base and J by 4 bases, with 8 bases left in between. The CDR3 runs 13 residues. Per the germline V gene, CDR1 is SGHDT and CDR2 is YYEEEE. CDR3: CASSLSGIYGYTF. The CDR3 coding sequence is TGTGCCAGCAGCTTGTCAGGGATCTATGGCTACACCTTC. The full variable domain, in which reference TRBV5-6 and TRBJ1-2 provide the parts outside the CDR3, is DAGVTQSPTHLIKTRGQQVTLRCSPKSGHDTVSWYQQALGQGPQFIFQYYEEEERQRGNFPDRFSGHQFPNYSSELNVNALLLGDSALYLCASSLSGIYGYTFGSGTRLTVV.

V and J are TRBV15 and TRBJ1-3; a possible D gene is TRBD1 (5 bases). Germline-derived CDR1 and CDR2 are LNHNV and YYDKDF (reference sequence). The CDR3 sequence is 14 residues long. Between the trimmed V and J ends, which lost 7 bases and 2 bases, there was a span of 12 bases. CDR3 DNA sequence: TGTGCCACCACCCATGGGGGGGCTGGAAACACCATATATTTT. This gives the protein CATTHGGAGNTIYF. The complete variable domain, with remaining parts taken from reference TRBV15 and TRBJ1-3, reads DAMVIQNPRYQVTQFGKPVTLSCSQTLNHNVMYWYQQKSSQAPKLLFHYYDKDFNNEADTPDNFQSRRPNTSFCFLDIRSPGLGDTAMYLCATTHGGAGNTIYFGEGSWLTVV.

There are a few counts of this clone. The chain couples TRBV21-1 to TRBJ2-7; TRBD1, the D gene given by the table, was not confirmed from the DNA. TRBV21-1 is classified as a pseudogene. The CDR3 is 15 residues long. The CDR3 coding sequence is TGTGCCAGCAGCGAAGGGACAGGGGTTAGAGACGAGCAGTACTTC. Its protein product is CASSEGTGVRDEQYF.

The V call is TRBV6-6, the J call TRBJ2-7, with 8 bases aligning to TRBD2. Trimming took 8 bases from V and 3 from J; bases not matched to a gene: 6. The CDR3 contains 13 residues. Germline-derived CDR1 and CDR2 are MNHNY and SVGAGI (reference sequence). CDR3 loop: CASQREGLYEQYF. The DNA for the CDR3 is TGTGCCAGCCAACGGGAGGGGCTCTACGAGCAGTACTTC.

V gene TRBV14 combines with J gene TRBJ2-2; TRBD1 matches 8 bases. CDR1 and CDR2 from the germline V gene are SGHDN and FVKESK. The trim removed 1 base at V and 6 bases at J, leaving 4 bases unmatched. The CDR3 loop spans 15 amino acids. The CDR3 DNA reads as TGTGCCAGCAGCCAAGGGTCAGGGGGCTCCGGGGAGCTGTTTTTT. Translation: CASSQGSGGSGELFF. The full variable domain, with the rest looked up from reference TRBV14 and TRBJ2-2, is EAGVTQFPSHSVIEKGQTVTLRCDPISGHDNLYWYRRVMGKEIKFLLHFVKESKQDESGMPNNRFLAERTGGTYSTLKVQPAELEDSGVYFCASSQGSGGSGELFFGEGSRLTVL.

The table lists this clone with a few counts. In DNA, the CDR3 is TGTGCCAGTAGTATCGGGACAGGGTCGTACGAGCAGTACTTC. It codes for CASSIGTGSYEQYF. This chain joins TRBV19 and TRBJ2-7, with 9 nucleotides matching TRBD1. V trimming: 3 bases; J trimming: 4 bases; junction bases outside the gene matches: 4. The germline CDR1 and CDR2 sequences are LNHDA and SQIVND (reference sequence). This CDR3 comprises 14 residues.

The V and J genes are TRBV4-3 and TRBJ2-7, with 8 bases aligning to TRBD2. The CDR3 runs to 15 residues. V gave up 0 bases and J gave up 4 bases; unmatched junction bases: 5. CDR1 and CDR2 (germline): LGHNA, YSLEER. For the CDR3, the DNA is TGCGCCAGCAGCCAAGAAGGCGGGAGGTTATACGAGCAGTACTTC. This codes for CASSQEGGRLYEQYF.

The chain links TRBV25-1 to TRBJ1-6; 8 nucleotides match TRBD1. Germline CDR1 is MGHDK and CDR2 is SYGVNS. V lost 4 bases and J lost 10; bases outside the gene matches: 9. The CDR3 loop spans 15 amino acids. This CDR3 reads CASSASQGAGSPLHF. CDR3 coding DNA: TGTGCCAGCAGTGCCTCTCAGGGGGCCGGGTCACCCCTCCACTTT.

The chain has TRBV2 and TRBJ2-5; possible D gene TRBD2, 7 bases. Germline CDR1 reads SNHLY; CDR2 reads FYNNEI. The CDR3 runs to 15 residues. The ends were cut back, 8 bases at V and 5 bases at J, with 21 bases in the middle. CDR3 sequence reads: CASPKGGLSVETQYF. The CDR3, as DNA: TGTGCCAGCCCGAAGGGGGGGTTGAGTGTTGAGACCCAGTACTTC.

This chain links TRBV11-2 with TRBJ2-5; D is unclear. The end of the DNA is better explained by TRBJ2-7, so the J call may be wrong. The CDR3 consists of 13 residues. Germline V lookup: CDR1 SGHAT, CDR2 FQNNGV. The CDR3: CASRNDKDYEQYF. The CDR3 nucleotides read TGTGCCAGCAGAAATGACAAGGACTACGAGCAGTACTTC.

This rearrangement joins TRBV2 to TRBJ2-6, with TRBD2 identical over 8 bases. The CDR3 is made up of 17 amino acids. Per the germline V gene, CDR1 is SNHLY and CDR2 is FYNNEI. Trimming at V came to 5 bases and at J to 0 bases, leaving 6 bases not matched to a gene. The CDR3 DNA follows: TGTGCCAGCAGTAGCGGACTAGCTCGCTCTGGGGCCAACGTCCTGACTTTC. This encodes CASSSGLARSGANVLTF. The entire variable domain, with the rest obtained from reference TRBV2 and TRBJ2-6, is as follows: EPEVTQTPSHQVTQMGQEVILRCVPISNHLYFYWYRQILGQKVEFLVSFYNNEISEKSEIFDDQFSVERPDGSNFTLKIRSTKLEDSAMYFCASSSGLARSGANVLTFGAGSRLTVL.

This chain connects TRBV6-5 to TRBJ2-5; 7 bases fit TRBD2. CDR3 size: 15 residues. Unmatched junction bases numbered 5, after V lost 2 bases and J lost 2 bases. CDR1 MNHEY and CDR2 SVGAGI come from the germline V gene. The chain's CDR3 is CASSYRGVVQETQYF. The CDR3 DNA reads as TGTGCCAGCAGTTACCGGGGGGTAGTACAAGAGACCCAGTACTTC.

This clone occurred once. Here the CDR3 DNA reads TGCAGCGTTGAAGGGGGGCCCCTCTATGGCTACACCTTC. Translated: CSVEGGPLYGYTF. V is TRBV29-1 and J is TRBJ1-2; D possibly corresponds to TRBD1 (6 bases). CDR1 and CDR2 from the germline V gene are SQVTM and ANQGSEA. Trimming took 1 base from V and 4 from J, leaving 10 bases between them. The CDR3 loop spans 13 amino acids. The complete variable domain, with remaining parts taken from reference TRBV29-1 and TRBJ1-2, reads SAVISQKPSRDICQRGTSLTIQCQVDSQVTMMFWYRQQPGQSLTLIATANQGSEATYESGFVIDKFPISRPNLTFSTLTVSNMSPEDSSIYLCSVEGGPLYGYTFGSGTRLTVV.